These 29 T cell receptor beta chains originate from one sample sequenced in a study of cytomegalovirus exposure and HLA in healthy donors. Researchers ran the PCR with 60 Vbeta and 13 Jbeta primers. TCRdb keeps only in-frame clones here, not all; method: immunoSEQ multiplex PCR. This sample carries under 150,000 clones, roughly 72% of them seen once, and the ten largest clones take about 4%. The specimen was PBMCs. The receptors shown here come from a woman aged 40 to 49 in good health and CMV-seropositive.

This clone was detected only a few times. The chain joins TRBV6-5 to TRBJ1-5; TRBD1 is a possible D gene (5 bases). The CDR3 runs 15 residues. The germline V gene has CDR1 MNHEY and CDR2 SVGAGI. V lost 2 bases to trimming and J lost 0 bases, with 8 bases between them. DNA of the CDR3: TGTGCCAGCAGTTACCAGGGCAGTAGCAATCAGCCCCAGCATTTT. Protein sequence: CASSYQGSSNQPQHF.

The chain carries TRBV14 and TRBJ2-7; 8 bases agree with TRBD2. CDR3 size: 16 residues. Germline trimming cut 0 bases from V and 1 base from J; bases unmatched to any gene: 5. CDR1 and CDR2 (germline): SGHDN, FVKESK. The CDR3 coding sequence is TGTGCCAGCAGCCAAGACTATACGGGAGGGTCCTACGAGCAGTACTTC. Amino acids: CASSQDYTGGSYEQYF. Drawing the rest from reference TRBV14 and TRBJ2-7, the complete variable domain is EAGVTQFPSHSVIEKGQTVTLRCDPISGHDNLYWYRRVMGKEIKFLLHFVKESKQDESGMPNNRFLAERTGGTYSTLKVQPAELEDSGVYFCASSQDYTGGSYEQYFGPGTRLTVT.

This chain uses TRBV7-9 with TRBJ1-6; 8 bases align to TRBD1. The germline gives CDR1 SEHNR, CDR2 FQNEAQ (reference sequence). The V gene end was trimmed by 7 bases and the J gene end by 9 bases; junction bases not matched to a gene: 8. CDR3 length: 14 residues. Written as DNA, the CDR3 is TGTGCCAGCACCCCGACAGGGGAGGTTTCACCCCTCCACTTT. It specifies CASTPTGEVSPLHF.

V gene TRBV27 combines with J gene TRBJ2-1; TRBD2 agrees at 13 bases. The CDR3 extends over 18 amino acids. V gave up 2 bases and J gave up 9 bases; unmatched junction bases: 13. Germline lookup yields CDR1 MNHEY and CDR2 SMNVEV (reference sequence). In nucleotides, the CDR3 is TGTGCCAGCAGTTTACAAGTTGAACTAGCGGGGGGGCTTGGTGAGCAGTTCTTC. Its protein product is CASSLQVELAGGLGEQFF.

The chain has TRBV15 and TRBJ2-2, with 11 bases that match TRBD1. The CDR3 has 16 amino acids. The junction had 4 bases not matched to a gene; V was cut back by 3 bases and J by 4 bases. Germline V gives CDR1 LNHNV, CDR2 YYDKDF (reference sequence). The CDR3 bases are TGTGCCACCAGCAGGATAGGGACAGGGGGCACCGGGGAGCTGTTTTTT. It translates to CATSRIGTGGTGELFF.

The CDR3 spells CASSEGTFNQPQHF. The CDR3 nucleotides are TGTGCCAGCAGTGAGGGGACTTTCAATCAGCCCCAGCATTTT. The V call is TRBV2, the J call TRBJ1-5; the D gene is possibly TRBD1 (5 bases). V gave up 3 bases and J gave up 3 bases, with 9 bases separating them. The CDR3 has 14 amino acids. Germline V gene lookup returns CDR1 SNHLY and CDR2 FYNNEI.

V and J are TRBV4-1 and TRBJ1-5, with a possible D match to TRBD1 (6 bases). V shed 1 base and J shed 7 bases, with 17 bases lying between them. The CDR3 runs to 16 residues. Looked up from germline, CDR1 is MGHRA and CDR2 is YSYEKL. The CDR3 DNA sequence: TGCGCCAGCAGCCAAGGGACAGTCGCGTCTTGGCAGCCCCAGCATTTT. As protein: CASSQGTVASWQPQHF.

CDR3 sequence (DNA): TGTGCCAGCAGTGAAGCGCTTCAGACCTCGCGGGGCTACACCTTC. Its translation is CASSEALQTSRGYTF. The gene calls are TRBV6-1 and TRBJ1-2; D is unresolved. The CDR3 consists of 15 residues. Between the trimmed V and J ends, which lost 0 bases and 8 bases, there was a span of 16 bases. CDR1 and CDR2 (germline): MNHNS, SASEGT.

This clone was detected only a few times. The V and J genes are TRBV30 and TRBJ2-5; D is unresolved. Trimming removed 2 bases from V and 1 base from J, with 5 bases in between. This CDR3 spans 12 amino acids. Per the germline V gene, CDR1 is GTSNPN and CDR2 is SVGIG (reference sequence). Here the CDR3 reads CAWSIFQETQYF. DNA of the CDR3: TGTGCCTGGAGTATCTTCCAAGAGACCCAGTACTTC.

In the case of this clone: Germline and junction disagree at one end, which may indicate a read error. The chain couples TRBV7-9 to TRBJ2-7; the D is unclear. CDR3 length equals 12 residues. The germline gives CDR1 SEHNR, CDR2 FQNEAQ (reference sequence). The CDR3 DNA sequence: TGTTCCAGCAGCCCGAGCTCCTACGAGCAGTACTTC. It codes for CSSSPSSYEQYF.

The chain is built from TRBV6-5 and TRBJ1-4, with 7 bases fitting TRBD1. Germline assignment: CDR1 MNHEY and CDR2 SVGAGI. CDR3 length: 14 amino acids. The V segment lost 6 bases and the J segment 4 bases; nucleotides outside the gene matches: 5. CDR3 amino acids: CASSMGQFNEKLFF. CDR3 DNA: TGTGCCAGCAGCATGGGACAGTTTAATGAAAAACTGTTTTTT.

J is TRBJ1-2 and V is TRBV29-1, with a possible D match to TRBD1 (6 bases). The germline V and J ends were trimmed by 4 bases and 8 bases, with 14 bases remaining between them. Germline loops: CDR1 SQVTM, CDR2 ANQGSEA. The CDR3 consists of 12 residues. The chain's CDR3 is CSVGAGGRGYTF. CDR3 bases: TGCAGCGTTGGAGCTGGGGGCCGGGGCTACACCTTC.

This chain joins TRBV18 and TRBJ2-7, with 8 bases matching TRBD2. Losses at the gene ends were 3 bases for V and 2 bases for J; bases not matched to a gene: 12. The CDR3 sequence is 17 residues long. CDR1 is KGHSH, CDR2 LQKENI, per germline. The CDR3 nucleotides are TGTGCCAGCTCACCCCTGCCCCCGGGAGGGACCGCCTACGAGCAGTACTTC. Encoded protein: CASSPLPPGGTAYEQYF.

The rearrangement joins TRBV19 to TRBJ1-2, with 8 bases that match TRBD1. Germline V gene data show CDR1 as LNHDA and CDR2 as SQIVND (reference sequence). V trimming: 7 bases; J trimming: 6 bases; junction bases outside the gene matches: 4. The CDR3 is 12 residues long. The CDR3 region is CASTHRGDGYTF. In DNA form, the CDR3 reads TGTGCCAGTACCCACAGGGGGGATGGCTACACCTTC. Supplemented by reference TRBV19 and TRBJ1-2, the full variable domain reads DGGITQSPKYLFRKEGQNVTLSCEQNLNHDAMYWYRQDPGQGLRLIYYSQIVNDFQKGDIAEGYSVSREKKESFPLTVTSAQKNPTAFYLCASTHRGDGYTFGSGTRLTVV.

This chain joins TRBV5-1 and TRBJ2-5; 7 bases agree with TRBD2. There are 15 residues in the CDR3. The J segment lost 4 bases and the V segment lost 0 bases, leaving 6 bases of the junction unmatched. Germline V gene sequence: CDR1 SGHRS, CDR2 YFSETQ. This CDR3 is CASSLGEGRRETQYF. CDR3 sequence (DNA): TGCGCCAGCAGCTTGGGGGAGGGCCGGCGAGAGACCCAGTACTTC.

This rearrangement joins TRBV5-1 to TRBJ2-1; 7 nucleotides match TRBD1. Germline loops: CDR1 SGHRS, CDR2 YFSETQ. The J segment lost 4 bases and the V segment lost 2 bases, leaving 9 bases of the junction unmatched. There are 16 residues in the CDR3. Here the CDR3 DNA reads TGCGCCAGCAGCTTCGGTCGTTCAGGGGGTTACAATGAGCAGTTCTTC. Encoded protein: CASSFGRSGGYNEQFF.

This rearrangement joins TRBV6-5 to TRBJ1-1, with 11 nucleotides matching TRBD1. The V gene's germline CDR1 is MNHEY and CDR2 SVGAGI. J lost 1 base, V lost 5 bases, and 3 bases had no gene match. This CDR3 has 15 residues. Here the CDR3 reads CASSADRGPNTEAFF. The DNA for the CDR3 is TGTGCCAGCAGTGCGGACAGGGGGCCGAACACTGAAGCTTTCTTT.

The V gene is TRBV9, the J gene TRBJ1-2, with D possibly TRBD1 on 5 matching bases. From germline, CDR1 is SGDLS and CDR2 YYNGEE. The CDR3 has 14 residues. V was pared by 0 bases and J by 4 bases, with 10 bases between. Written as DNA, the CDR3 is TGTGCCAGCAGCGTAGGGGGGGGAAGCTATGGCTACACCTTC. Protein: CASSVGGGSYGYTF.

The gene calls are TRBV5-6 and TRBJ1-2; D possibly corresponds to TRBD1 (5 bases). V lost 0 bases and J lost 8, with 14 bases in between. The CDR3 loop spans 14 amino acids. Germline V gene data show CDR1 as SGHDT and CDR2 as YYEEEE. In nucleotides, the CDR3 is TGTGCCAGCAGCTTGGTCAGGGTGGGGATGGGCTACACCTTC. It encodes CASSLVRVGMGYTF.

The chain has TRBV21-1 and TRBJ1-5; the table assigns TRBD1, which was not confirmed against the DNA. TRBV21-1 is a documented pseudogene. This CDR3 region has 17 residues. CDR3: CASSKSRDRDSNQPQHF. The CDR3 DNA follows: TGTGCCAGCAGCAAAAGCAGGGACAGGGATAGCAATCAGCCCCAGCATTTT.

The chain has TRBV4-2 and TRBJ1-1, with D maybe TRBD1 (5 bases). The ends were cut back, 4 bases at V and 4 bases at J, with 16 bases in the middle. The germline V gene has CDR1 LGHNA and CDR2 YNFKEQ. This CDR3 comprises 15 residues. CDR3 nucleotides: TGTGCCAGCAGCCCCCCAGCGGGGGGAACCACTGAAGCTTTCTTT. It is translated as CASSPPAGGTTEAFF.

V is TRBV7-8 and J is TRBJ1-2; D uncertain. Looked up from germline, CDR1 is SGHVS and CDR2 is FQNEAQ. Trimming stripped 1 base from V and 0 bases from J, with 9 bases between. CDR3 size: 15 residues. The DNA for the CDR3 is TGTGCCAGCAGCTTAGGGCCAGGCCCTAACTATGGCTACACCTTC. The encoded protein is CASSLGPGPNYGYTF. The variable domain in full, with the rest retrieved from reference TRBV7-8 and TRBJ1-2, is GAGVSQSPRYKVAKRGQDVALRCDPISGHVSLFWYQQALGQGPEFLTYFQNEAQLDKSGLPSDRFFAERPEGSVSTLKIQRTQQEDSAVYLCASSLGPGPNYGYTFGSGTRLTVV.

V gene TRBV5-1 combines with J gene TRBJ1-4; D is perhaps TRBD1 (6 bases). Trimming cost V 1 base and J 7 bases, with 14 bases left between them. This CDR3 region has 15 residues. Germline CDR1 is SGHRS and CDR2 is YFSETQ. CDR3 DNA: TGCGCCAGCAGCTTGTTTGGGGGCGCGGGTGAAAAACTGTTTTTT. Protein sequence: CASSLFGGAGEKLFF. Variable domain in full (rest from reference TRBV5-1 and TRBJ1-4): KAGVTQTPRYLIKTRGQQVTLSCSPISGHRSVSWYQQTPGQGLQFLFEYFSETQRNKGNFPGRFSGRQFSNSRSEMNVSTLELGDSALYLCASSLFGGAGEKLFFGSGTQLSVL.

This sequence joins TRBV7-2 and TRBJ1-1, with 7 bases fitting TRBD1. The CDR3 contains 13 residues. Trimming took 5 bases from V and 7 from J; bases not matched to a gene: 7. CDR1 and CDR2 from the germline V gene are SGHTA and FQGNSA. The CDR3 sequence: CASSVNRGDEAFF. CDR3 coding DNA: TGTGCCAGCAGCGTAAACAGGGGCGATGAAGCTTTCTTT. Complete variable domain (other parts from reference TRBV7-2 and TRBJ1-1): GAGVSQSPSNKVTEKGKDVELRCDPISGHTALYWYRQSLGQGLEFLIYFQGNSAPDKSGLPSDRFSAERTGGSVSTLTIQRTQQEDSAVYLCASSVNRGDEAFFGQGTRLTVV.

This chain joins TRBV4-3 and TRBJ1-2; 7 positions match TRBD1. Germline lookup yields CDR1 LGHNA and CDR2 YSLEER. The V gene end was trimmed by 2 bases and the J gene end by 0 bases; junction bases not matched to a gene: 3. This CDR3 has 15 residues. CDR3 amino acids: CASSQRRGTNYGYTF. CDR3 nucleotide sequence: TGCGCCAGCAGCCAACGCAGGGGGACTAACTATGGCTACACCTTC.

The chain combines TRBV27 with TRBJ2-5; 12 positions match TRBD2. V was clipped by 0 bases and J by 2 bases; unmatched bases: 4. The germline V gene encodes CDR1 MNHEY and CDR2 SMNVEV (reference sequence). This CDR3 contains 17 residues. CDR3 sequence reads: CASSLSGLAGLQETQYF. Here the CDR3 DNA reads TGTGCCAGCAGTTTATCTGGACTAGCGGGGCTTCAAGAGACCCAGTACTTC.

This chain joins TRBV4-1 and TRBJ2-7; 8 bases fit TRBD2. From germline, CDR1 is MGHRA and CDR2 YSYEKL. This CDR3 has 16 amino acids. V shed 4 bases, J shed 2 bases, and the junction held 10 bases outside the gene matches. CDR3 bases: TGCGCCAGCAGCCTGCATGGAGCGGGAGTGGCCTACGAGCAGTACTTC. It translates to CASSLHGAGVAYEQYF.

The V call is TRBV6-7, the J call TRBJ1-2, with D possibly being TRBD1 (6 bases). TRBV6-7 is identified as an open reading frame with a role that is uncertain. V was shortened by 1 base and J by 5 bases, with 20 bases between the two germline ends. The CDR3 consists of 17 residues. The CDR3 nucleotides are TGTGCCAGCAGTTACTTCGTACAGGGCCCCGGGGGGTATGGCTACACCTTC. Translation: CASSYFVQGPGGYGYTF.

This clone has a single count. The rearrangement links TRBV9 to TRBJ2-2; maybe TRBD2 (6 bases). The V and J ends lost 4 bases and 9 bases respectively, with 28 bases between them. CDR3 length: 18 amino acids. CDR1 and CDR2 from the germline V gene are SGDLS and YYNGEE. The CDR3 DNA reads TGTGCCAGCAGCCCGTCTCAACCAACCCTAGCGACGGGGAGGGAGCTGTTTTTT. Protein: CASSPSQPTLATGRELFF.